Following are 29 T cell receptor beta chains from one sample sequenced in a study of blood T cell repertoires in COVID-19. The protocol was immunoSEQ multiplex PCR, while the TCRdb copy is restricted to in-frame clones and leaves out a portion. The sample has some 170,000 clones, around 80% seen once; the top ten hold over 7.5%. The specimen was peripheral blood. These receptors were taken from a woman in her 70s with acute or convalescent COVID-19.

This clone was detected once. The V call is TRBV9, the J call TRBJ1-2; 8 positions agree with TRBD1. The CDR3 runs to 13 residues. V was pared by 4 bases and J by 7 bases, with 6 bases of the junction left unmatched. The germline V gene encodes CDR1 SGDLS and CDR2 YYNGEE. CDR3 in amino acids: CASSTPGGGGYTF. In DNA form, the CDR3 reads TGTGCCAGCAGCACCCCAGGGGGCGGTGGCTACACCTTC.

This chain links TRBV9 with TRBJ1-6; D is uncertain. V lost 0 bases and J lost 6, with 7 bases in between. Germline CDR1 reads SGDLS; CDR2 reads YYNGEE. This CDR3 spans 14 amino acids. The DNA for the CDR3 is TGTGCCAGCAGCGTAGCCCTCGGTAATTCACCCCTCCACTTT. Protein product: CASSVALGNSPLHF.

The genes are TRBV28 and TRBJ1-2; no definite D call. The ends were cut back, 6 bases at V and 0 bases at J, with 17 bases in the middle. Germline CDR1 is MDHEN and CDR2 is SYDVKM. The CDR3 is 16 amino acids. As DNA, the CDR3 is TGTGCCAGCAGATCCCCAGGAGGAGACACTAACTATGGCTACACCTTC. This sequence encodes CASRSPGGDTNYGYTF.

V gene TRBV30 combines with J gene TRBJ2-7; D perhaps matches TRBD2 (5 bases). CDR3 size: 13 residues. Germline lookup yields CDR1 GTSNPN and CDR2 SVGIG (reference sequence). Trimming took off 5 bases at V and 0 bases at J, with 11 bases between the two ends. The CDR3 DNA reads TGTGCCTGGGCGGACTCCAGCTCCTACGAGCAGTACTTC. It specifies CAWADSSSYEQYF.

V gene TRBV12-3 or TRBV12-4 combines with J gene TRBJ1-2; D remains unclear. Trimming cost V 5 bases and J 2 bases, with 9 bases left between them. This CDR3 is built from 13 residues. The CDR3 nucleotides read TGTGCCAGCAGTCCCGGGGAGAACTATGGCTACACCTTC. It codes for CASSPGENYGYTF.

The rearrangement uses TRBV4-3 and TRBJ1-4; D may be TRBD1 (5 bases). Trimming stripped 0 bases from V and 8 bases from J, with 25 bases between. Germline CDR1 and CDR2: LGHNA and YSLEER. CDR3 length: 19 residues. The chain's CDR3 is CASSQDLAGYTPMGEKLFF. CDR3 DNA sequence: TGCGCCAGCAGCCAAGATTTGGCAGGGTACACCCCTATGGGGGAAAAACTGTTTTTT.

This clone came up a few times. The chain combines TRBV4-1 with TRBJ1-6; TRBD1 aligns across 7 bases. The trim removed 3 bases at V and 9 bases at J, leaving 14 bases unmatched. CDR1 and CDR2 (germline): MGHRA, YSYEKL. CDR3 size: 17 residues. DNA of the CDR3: TGCGCCAGCAGCCAGTCAACCAGGGGGGAGCCCAGTTCACCCCTCCACTTT. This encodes CASSQSTRGEPSSPLHF.

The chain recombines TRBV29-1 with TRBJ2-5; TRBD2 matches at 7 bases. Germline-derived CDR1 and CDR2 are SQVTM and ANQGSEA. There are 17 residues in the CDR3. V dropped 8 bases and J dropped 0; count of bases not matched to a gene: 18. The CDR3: CSIIRTSYSPYQETQYF. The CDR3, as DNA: TGCAGCATAATACGGACTAGTTACTCCCCCTACCAAGAGACCCAGTACTTC.

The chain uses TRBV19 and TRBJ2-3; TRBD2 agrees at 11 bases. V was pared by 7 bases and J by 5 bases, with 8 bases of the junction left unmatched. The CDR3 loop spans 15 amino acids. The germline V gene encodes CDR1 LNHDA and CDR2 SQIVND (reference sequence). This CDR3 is CASTYSGGALDTQYF. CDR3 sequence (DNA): TGTGCCAGTACTTATAGCGGGGGGGCCTTAGATACGCAGTATTTT.

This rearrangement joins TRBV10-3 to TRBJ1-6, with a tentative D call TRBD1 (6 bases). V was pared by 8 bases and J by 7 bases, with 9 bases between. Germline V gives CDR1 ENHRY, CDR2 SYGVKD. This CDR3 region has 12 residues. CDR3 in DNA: TGTGCCATCGAAACAGGGAATTCACCCCTCCACTTT. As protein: CAIETGNSPLHF.

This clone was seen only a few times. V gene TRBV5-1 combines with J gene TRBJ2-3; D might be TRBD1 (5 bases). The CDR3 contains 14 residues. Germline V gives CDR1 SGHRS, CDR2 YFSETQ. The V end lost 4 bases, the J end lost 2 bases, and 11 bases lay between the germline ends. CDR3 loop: CASSPTVITDTQYF. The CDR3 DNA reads TGCGCCAGCAGCCCGACAGTCATCACAGATACGCAGTATTTT.

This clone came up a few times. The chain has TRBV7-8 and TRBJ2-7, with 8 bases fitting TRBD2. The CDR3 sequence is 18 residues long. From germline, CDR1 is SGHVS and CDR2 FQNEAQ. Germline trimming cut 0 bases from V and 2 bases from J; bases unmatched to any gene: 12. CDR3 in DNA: TGTGCCAGCAGCTTAGCCATGAGGTTGGCGGGGGGCGCCTACGAGCAGTACTTC. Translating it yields CASSLAMRLAGGAYEQYF.

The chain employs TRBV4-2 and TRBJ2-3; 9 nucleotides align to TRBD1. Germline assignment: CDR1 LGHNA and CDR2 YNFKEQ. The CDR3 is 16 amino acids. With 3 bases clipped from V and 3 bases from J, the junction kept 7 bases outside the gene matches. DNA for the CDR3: TGTGCCAGCAGCCAGGGACAGGGAGGTGAGACAGATACGCAGTATTTT. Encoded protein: CASSQGQGGETDTQYF.

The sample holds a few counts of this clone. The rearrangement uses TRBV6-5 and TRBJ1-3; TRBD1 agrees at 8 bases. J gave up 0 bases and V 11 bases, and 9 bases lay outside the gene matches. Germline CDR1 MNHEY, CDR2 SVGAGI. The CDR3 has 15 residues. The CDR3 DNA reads TGTGCCGGTCCGGGACAGGCGAGCTCTGGAAACACCATATATTTT. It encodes CAGPGQASSGNTIYF.

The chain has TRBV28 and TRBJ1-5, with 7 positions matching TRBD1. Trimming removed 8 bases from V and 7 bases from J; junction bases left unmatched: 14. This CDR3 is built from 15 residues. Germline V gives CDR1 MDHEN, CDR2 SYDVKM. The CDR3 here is CASVGDSLGGQPQHF. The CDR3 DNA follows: TGTGCCAGCGTGGGGGACAGCCTTGGGGGACAGCCCCAGCATTTT.

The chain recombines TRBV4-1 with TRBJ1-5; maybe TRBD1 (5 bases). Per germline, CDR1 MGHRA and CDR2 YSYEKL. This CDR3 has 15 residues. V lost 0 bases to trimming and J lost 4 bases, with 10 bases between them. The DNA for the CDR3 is TGCGCCAGCAGCCAAGACAGGGCCCCAAATCAGCCCCAGCATTTT. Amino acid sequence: CASSQDRAPNQPQHF.

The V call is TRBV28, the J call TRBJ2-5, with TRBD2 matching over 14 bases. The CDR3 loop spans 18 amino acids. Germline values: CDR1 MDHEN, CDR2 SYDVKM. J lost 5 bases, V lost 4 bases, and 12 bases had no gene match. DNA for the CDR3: TGTGCCAGCAGTTCCACACGGACTAGCGGGGGGCTGTGGGAGACCCAGTACTTC. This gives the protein CASSSTRTSGGLWETQYF.

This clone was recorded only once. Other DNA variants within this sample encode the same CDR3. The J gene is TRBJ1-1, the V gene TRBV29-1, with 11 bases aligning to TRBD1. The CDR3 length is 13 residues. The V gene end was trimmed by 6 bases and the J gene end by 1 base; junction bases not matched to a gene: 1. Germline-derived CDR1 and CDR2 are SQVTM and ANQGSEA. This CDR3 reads CSVGTGGNTEAFF. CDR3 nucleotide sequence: TGCAGCGTGGGGACAGGGGGGAACACTGAAGCTTTCTTT.

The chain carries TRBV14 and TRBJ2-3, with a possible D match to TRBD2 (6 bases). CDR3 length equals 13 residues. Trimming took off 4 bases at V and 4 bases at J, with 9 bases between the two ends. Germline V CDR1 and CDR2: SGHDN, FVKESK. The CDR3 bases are TGTGCCAGCAGCCCAAGACTAGCAGATACGCAGTATTTT. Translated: CASSPRLADTQYF.

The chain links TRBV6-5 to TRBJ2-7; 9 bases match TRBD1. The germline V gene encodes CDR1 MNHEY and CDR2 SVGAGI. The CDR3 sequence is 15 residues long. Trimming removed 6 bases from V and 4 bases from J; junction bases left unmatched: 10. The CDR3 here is CASRPMGQGVYEQYF. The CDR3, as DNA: TGTGCCAGCAGACCAATGGGACAGGGAGTTTACGAGCAGTACTTC.

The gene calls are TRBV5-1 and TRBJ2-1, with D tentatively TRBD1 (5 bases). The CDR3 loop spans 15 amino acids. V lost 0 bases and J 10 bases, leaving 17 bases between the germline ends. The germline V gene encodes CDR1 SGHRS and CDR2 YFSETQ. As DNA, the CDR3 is TGCGCCAGCAGCTTGGGGACAAAGAAGGGTCCCGAGCAGTTCTTC. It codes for CASSLGTKKGPEQFF.

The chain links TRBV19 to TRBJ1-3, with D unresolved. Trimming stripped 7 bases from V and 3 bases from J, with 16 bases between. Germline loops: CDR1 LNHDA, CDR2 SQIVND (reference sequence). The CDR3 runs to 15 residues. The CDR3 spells CASTSDSINGNTIYF. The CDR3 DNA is TGTGCCAGTACCTCGGACTCAATCAATGGAAACACCATATATTTT.

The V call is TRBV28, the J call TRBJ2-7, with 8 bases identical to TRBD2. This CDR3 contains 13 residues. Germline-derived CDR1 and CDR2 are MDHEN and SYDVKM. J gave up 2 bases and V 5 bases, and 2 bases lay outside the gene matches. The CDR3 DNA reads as TGTGCCAGCAGTGTAGCGGGGACCTACGAGCAGTACTTC. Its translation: CASSVAGTYEQYF.

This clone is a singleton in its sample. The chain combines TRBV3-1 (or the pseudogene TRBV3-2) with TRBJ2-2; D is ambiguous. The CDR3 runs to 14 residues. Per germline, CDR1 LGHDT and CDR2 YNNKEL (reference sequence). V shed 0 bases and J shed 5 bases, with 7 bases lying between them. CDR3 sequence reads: CASSQDKTTGELFF. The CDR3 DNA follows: TGTGCCAGCAGCCAAGATAAGACAACCGGGGAGCTGTTTTTT.

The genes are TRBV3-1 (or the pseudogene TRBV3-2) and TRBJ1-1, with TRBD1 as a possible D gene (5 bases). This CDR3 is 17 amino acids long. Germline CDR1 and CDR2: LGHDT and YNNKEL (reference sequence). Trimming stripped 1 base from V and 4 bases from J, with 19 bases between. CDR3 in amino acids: CASSQGVREGVGTEAFF. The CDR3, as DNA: TGTGCCAGCAGCCAAGGTGTCAGGGAAGGGGTCGGCACTGAAGCTTTCTTT.

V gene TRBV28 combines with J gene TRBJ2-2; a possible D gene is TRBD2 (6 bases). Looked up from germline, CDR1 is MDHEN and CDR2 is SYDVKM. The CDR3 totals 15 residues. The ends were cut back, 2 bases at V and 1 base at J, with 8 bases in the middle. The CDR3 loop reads CASSLGTWNTGELFF. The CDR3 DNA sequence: TGTGCCAGCAGTTTAGGGACTTGGAACACCGGGGAGCTGTTTTTT.

The CDR3 loop is CASSLAGTDDYEQYF. DNA of the CDR3: TGTGCCAGCAGCCTGGCCGGGACAGATGATTACGAGCAGTACTTC. V and J are TRBV7-2 and TRBJ2-7; 7 nucleotides match TRBD1. With 5 bases clipped from V and 4 bases from J, the junction kept 11 bases outside the gene matches. The germline gives CDR1 SGHTA, CDR2 FQGNSA. The CDR3 loop spans 15 amino acids.

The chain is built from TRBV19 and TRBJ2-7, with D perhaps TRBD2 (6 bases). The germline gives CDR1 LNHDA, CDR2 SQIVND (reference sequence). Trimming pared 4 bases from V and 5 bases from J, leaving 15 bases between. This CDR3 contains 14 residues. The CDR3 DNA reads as TGTGCCAGTAGTAGGTCCATCCCGGGGGACGAGCAGTACTTC. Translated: CASSRSIPGDEQYF.

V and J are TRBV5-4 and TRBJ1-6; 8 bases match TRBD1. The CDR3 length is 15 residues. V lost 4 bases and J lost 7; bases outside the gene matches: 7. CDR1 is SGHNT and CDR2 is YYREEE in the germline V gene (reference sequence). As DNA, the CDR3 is TGTGCCAGCAGCACCGGACAGGGAGGGAATTCACCCCTCCACTTT. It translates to CASSTGQGGNSPLHF. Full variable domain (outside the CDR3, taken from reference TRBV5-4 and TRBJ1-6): ETGVTQSPTHLIKTRGQQVTLRCSSQSGHNTVSWYQQALGQGPQFIFQYYREEENGRGNFPPRFSGLQFPNYSSELNVNALELDDSALYLCASSTGQGGNSPLHFGNGTRLTVT.